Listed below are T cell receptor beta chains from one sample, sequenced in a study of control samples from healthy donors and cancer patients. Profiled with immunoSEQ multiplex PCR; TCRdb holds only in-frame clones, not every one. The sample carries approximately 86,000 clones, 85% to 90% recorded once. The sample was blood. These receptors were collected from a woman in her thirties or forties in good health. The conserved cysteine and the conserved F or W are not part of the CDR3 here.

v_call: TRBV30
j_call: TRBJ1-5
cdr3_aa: AWSLDSNQPQH

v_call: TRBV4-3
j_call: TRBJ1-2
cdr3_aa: ASSQDRTDGYT

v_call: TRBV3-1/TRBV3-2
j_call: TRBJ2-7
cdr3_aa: ASSQEPARYEQY

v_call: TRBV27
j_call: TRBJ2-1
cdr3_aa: ASSLSATGVYNEQF

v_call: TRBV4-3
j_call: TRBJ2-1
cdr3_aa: ASSQPLRTSGGGSYNEQF

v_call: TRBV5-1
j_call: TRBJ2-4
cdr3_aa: ASSLNRGQKNIQY

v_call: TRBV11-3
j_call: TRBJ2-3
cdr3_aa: ASSLDGNTDTQY

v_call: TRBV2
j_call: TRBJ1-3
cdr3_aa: ASTSAQGRNTIY

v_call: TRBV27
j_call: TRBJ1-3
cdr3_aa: ASSPIGQGTSGNTIY

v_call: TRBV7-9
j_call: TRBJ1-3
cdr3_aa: ASSLDQGNTIY

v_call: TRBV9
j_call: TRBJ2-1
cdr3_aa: ASSAPRTGSLGDEQF

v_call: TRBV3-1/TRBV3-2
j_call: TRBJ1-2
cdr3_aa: ASSRTTGHHLGGYT

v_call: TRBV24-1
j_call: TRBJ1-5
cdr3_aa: ATRGKPQH

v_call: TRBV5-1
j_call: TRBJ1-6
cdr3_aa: ASSLEWGQENSPLH

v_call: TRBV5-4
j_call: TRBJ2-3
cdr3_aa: ASSPAGGLSDTQY

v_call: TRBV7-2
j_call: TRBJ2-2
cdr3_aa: ATAAYRGNTGELF

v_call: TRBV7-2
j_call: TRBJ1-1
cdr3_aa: ASSSGRNTEAF

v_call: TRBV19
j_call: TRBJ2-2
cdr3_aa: ASSMLRGDDGELF

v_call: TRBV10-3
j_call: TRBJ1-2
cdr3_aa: AISESGGIGDYGYT

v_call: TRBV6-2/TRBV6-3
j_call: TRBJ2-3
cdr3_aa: ASSPGTRGTQY

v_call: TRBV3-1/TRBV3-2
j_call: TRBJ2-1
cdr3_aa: ASSPRPRDGEQF

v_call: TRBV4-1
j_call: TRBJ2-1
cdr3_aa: ASSQVGLAGHKSSYNEQF

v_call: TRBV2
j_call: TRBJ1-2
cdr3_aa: ASSEGDGIYGYT

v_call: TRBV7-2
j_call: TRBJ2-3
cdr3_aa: ASSSLAGARTDTQY

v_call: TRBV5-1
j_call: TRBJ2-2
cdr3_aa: ASTVGGMAGSPNTGELF

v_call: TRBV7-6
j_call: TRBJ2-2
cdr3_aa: ASSSVAGGNTGELF

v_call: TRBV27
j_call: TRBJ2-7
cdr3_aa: ASSLRGAGGYEQY

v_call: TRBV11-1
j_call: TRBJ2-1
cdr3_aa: ASSELAGGQGEQF

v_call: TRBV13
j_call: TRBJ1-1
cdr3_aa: ASSLVGMNTEAF

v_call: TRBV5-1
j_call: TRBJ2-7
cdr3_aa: ASSYKDRASYEQY

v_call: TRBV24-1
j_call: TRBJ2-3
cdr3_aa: ATSAPPAVGDTQY

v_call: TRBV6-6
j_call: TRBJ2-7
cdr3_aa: ASSLTGTGIHEQY

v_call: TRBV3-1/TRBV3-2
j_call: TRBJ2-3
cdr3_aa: ASSPPGDLPSTDTQY

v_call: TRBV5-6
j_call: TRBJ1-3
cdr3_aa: ASSLTGAGNTIY

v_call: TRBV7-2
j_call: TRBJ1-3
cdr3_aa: ASSLGQASINTIY

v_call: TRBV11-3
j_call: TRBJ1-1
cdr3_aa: ASRKKPEGAF

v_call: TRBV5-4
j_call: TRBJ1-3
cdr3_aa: ASSKQGVSGNTIY

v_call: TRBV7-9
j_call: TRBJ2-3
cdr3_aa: ASSLRDRLPDTQY

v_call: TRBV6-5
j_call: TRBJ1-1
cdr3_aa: ASRGGGTEAF

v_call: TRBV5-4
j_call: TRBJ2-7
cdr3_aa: ASSFRGDSDEQY

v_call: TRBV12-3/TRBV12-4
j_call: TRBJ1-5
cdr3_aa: ATQRVGQPQH

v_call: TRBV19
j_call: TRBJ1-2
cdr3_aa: ASSISYWGTTNYGYT

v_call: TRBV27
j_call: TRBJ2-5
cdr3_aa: ASSLWLGETQY

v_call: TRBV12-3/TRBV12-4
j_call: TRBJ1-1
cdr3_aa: ASSLLGGTEAF

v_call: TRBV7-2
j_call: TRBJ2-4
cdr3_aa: ASSTWGSGGAKNIQY

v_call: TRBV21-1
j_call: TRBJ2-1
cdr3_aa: ASSPRGGRACYNEQF

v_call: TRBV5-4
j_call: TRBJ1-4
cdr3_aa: ASSLGGREKLF

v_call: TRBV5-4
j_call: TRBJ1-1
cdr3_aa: ASSLASSTDLGGAAEAF

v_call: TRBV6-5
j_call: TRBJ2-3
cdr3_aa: ASSPSGVNSDTQY

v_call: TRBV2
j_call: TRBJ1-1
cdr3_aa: ASSDVQGPGTEAF

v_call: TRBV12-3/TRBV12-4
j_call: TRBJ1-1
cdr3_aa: ASSRSVQIEAF

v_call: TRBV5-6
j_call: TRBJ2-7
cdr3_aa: ASSRDRGSLTYEQY

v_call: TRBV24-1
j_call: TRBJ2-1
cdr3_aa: ATSDRKLAGGRDEQF

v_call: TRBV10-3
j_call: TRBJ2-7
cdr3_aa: AISESDREDEQY

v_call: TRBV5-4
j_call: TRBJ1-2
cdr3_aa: ASSREMRDGNGYT